Given below is one T cell receptor beta chain in context. The specificity of this receptor is unknown. Qualities for individual bases were not recorded, and no much larger clone is one base off. The sample comes from a study of siplizumab effects on memory and regulatory T cells (dated by TCRdb to the late 2010s). Regarding the study in general: Across eight responder-stimulator pairs, mixed lymphocyte reactions were run in pairs, about 1 with siplizumab at about 0.96 ug/mL and about 1 without drug. The effect of the anti-CD2 antibody siplizumab on alloreactive T-cell subsets was examined in allogeneic mixed lymphocyte reactions constructed from human PBMCs.

Mixed lymphocyte reaction cells were cocultured at 37°C for about six days. Responder PBMCs were labelled with CFSE and stimulator PBMCs were labelled with Violet Dye, after which the responder and stimulator PBMCs were mixed at a 1:1 ratio. Sorted unstimulated T cells, along with proliferating T cells recovered from mixed lymphocyte reactions, underwent TCRbeta CDR3 sequencing. Fresh whole blood from 9 to 11 HLA-typed healthy donors was used to isolate PBMCs. After the mixed lymphocyte reaction, proliferating CFSE-low responder T cells were FACS-sorted for TCR sequencing. Libraries were prepared through the immunoSEQ multiplex PCR assay. The deep sequencing platform assayed some 90,000 TCR templates per sample. Genomic DNA extracted from sorted T cells was the material used for TCRbeta CDR3 sequencing. The authors processed their data as follows. Clonal analysis of TCRbeta CDR3 data was done in the R programming language. Alloreactive CD4+ and CD8+ clones were identified by comparing unstimulated samples to CFSE-low samples taken after the reaction. Regulatory or non-regulatory origin was assigned to alloreactive CD4+ clones by matching of sequences to sorted unstimulated Treg and non-Treg repertoires. As stored in TCRdb, this immuneACCESS dataset retains in-frame rearrangements with V and J assigned. A fraction of the clones does not appear; measured against another copy, unresolved V genes explain less than half of the discrepancy, and the remainder lacks a known reason. That table supplies the V and J calls and clone size; D and trimming were determined from the DNA. The sample table lists several hundred clones, more than 60% of them with a count of one. The ten largest account for under 35% of the sample.

General findings and caveats noted by the study authors: Of the alloreactive CD4+ clones that could be mapped, the Treg-derived share averaged about 70% with siplizumab compared with roughly 27% in control reactions. Because sequences at frequencies below about 10^-5 were poorly captured, only a minor fraction of alloreactive clones could be mapped back to unstimulated subsets. Greater diversity appeared to be present in unstimulated naive T cells than in memory T cells, and a substantial contribution to the alloresponse seemed to be made by naive cells. Whether proliferating Tregs from siplizumab cultures actually had suppressive function was not functionally confirmed. A naive or memory phenotype could not be assigned to roughly 80-96% of proliferating CD4+ or CD8+ clones. Siplizumab significantly lowered the cumulative frequency of alloreactive sequences that could be traced to unstimulated CD4+ memory T cells.

Based on the germline V gene, the CDR1 and CDR2 sequences are SNHLY and FYNNEI. The germline V end is reduced by 1 base and the J end by 0 bases; junction bases left unmatched: 3. Its CDR3 holds 15 amino acids, cysteine through phenylalanine. Only the CDR3 DNA is retained, 45 bases long and in frame from the first base. The sequenced sample consisted of CFSE-low (dividing) CD8+ T cells sorted from an allogeneic mixed lymphocyte reaction. The sequence derives from a human donor in good health; the cells came from an allogeneic mixed lymphocyte reaction. The chain uses TRBV2 and TRBJ2-7, with 7 central nucleotides matching TRBD2. The CDR3 amino acid sequence is: CASSEGGRNSYEQYF. The bases read TGTGCCAGCAGTGAAGGCGGGAGAAACTCCTACGAGCAGTACTTC.